The sequence of this T cell receptor (beta chain) was determined in a study of control samples from healthy donors and cancer patients. Measured with immunoSEQ multiplex PCR; TCRdb has only the in-frame clones, and not every one. The profile shows approximately 86,000 clones, approximately 86% of them singletons. This CDR3 is built from 13 residues. The germline V gene has CDR1 MNHEY and CDR2 SMNVEV (reference sequence). V lost 6 bases to trimming and J lost 2 bases, with 10 bases between them. This clonotype was obtained from a man aged 25-45 years in good health. The V gene is TRBV27, the J gene TRBJ1-1; D uncertain. Sequencing was performed on blood. CDR3: CASSPRSNTEAFF. The CDR3 DNA is TGTGCCAGCAGCCCGAGGAGCAACACTGAAGCTTTCTTT.